This TCR beta chain was identified during a study of shared clonotypes between healthy human individuals. Whole-study results and caveats: Among four donors, about 5% of naive CD4 clonotypes were found in common.

This CDR3 is built from 15 residues. Germline V gene data show CDR1 as MDHEN and CDR2 as SYDVKM. V dropped 5 bases and J dropped 11 bases, with 21 bases sitting between them. Produced via immunoSEQ multiplex PCR; TCRdb's table is partial and in-frame only. The sample contains 2,100,000 or so clones, approximately 96% of which appear only once. Worth noting for this clone: Its matching antigen is unknown.

Specimen: naive CD4+ T cells sorted from blood. Subset given: CD45RA+ positively selected. The V and J genes are TRBV28 and TRBJ2-2; the D gene is possibly TRBD1 (8 bases). This sequence originates from a man between 18 and 29 years old in good health. This CDR3 is CASSPTGGKRGELFF. CDR3 in DNA: TGTGCCAGCAGTCCAACAGGGGGGAAGCGGGGAGAGCTGTTTTTT.